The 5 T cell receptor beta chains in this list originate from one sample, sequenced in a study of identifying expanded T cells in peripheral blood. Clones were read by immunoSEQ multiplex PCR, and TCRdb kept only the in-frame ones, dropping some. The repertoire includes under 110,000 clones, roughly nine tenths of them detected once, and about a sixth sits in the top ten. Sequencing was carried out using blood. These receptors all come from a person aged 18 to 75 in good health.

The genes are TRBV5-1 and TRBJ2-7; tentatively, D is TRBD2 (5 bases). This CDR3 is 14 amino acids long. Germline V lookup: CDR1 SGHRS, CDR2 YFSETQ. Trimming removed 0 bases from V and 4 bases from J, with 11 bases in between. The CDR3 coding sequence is TGCGCCAGCAGCTTGGGGGTCGAGGGATACGAGCAGTACTTC. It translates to CASSLGVEGYEQYF.

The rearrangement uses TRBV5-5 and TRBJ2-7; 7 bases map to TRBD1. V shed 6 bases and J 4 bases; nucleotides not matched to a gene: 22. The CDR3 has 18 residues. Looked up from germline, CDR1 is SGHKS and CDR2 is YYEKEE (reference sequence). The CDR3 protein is CASTRSVVNRGYEYEQYF. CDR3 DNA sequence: TGTGCCAGCACCCGGAGCGTAGTTAACAGGGGATACGAGTACGAGCAGTACTTC.

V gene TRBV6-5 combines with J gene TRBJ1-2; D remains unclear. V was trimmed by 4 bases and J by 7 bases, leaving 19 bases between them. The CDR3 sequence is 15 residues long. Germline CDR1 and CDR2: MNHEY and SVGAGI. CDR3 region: CASSWAATTVGGYTF. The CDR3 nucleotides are TGTGCCAGCAGTTGGGCGGCCACAACGGTGGGTGGCTACACCTTC.

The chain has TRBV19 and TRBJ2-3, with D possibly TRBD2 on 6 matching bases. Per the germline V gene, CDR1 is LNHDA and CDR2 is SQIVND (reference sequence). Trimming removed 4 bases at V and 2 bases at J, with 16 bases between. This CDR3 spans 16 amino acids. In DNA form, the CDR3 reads TGTGCCAGTAGTAGACTAGACAGAATCTACACAGATACGCAGTATTTT. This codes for CASSRLDRIYTDTQYF. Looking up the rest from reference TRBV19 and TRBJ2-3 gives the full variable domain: DGGITQSPKYLFRKEGQNVTLSCEQNLNHDAMYWYRQDPGQGLRLIYYSQIVNDFQKGDIAEGYSVSREKKESFPLTVTSAQKNPTAFYLCASSRLDRIYTDTQYFGPGTRLTVL.

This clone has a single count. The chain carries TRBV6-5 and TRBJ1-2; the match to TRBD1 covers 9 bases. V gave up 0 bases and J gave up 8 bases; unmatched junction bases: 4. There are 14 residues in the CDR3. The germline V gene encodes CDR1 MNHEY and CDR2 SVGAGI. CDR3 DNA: TGTGCCAGCAGTTACTCGCGGACAGGGGACGGCTACACCTTC. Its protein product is CASSYSRTGDGYTF.